This T cell receptor (beta chain) came from a study of blood T cell repertoires in COVID-19. Study context: The origin of the acute and convalescent COVID-19 samples was the United States, Italy and Spain. PBMCs, B-cell-depleted T cells, or T cells provided the cDNA or gDNA that made up the material.

Under the authors' procedure: For nucleated cells, counts were estimated from reference gene primer amplification. Sequenced by immunoSEQ multiplex PCR; TCRdb stores in-frame clones only, minus some. The DNA gave D and trimming, while V, J and clone size come from that table. The table has 200,000 to 300,000 clones, 84% seen once. Germline CDR1 LNHDA, CDR2 SQIVND (reference sequence). The V gene end was trimmed by 5 bases and the J gene end by 4 bases; junction bases not matched to a gene: 8. The CDR3 is 14 residues long. The chain combines TRBV19 with TRBJ2-7; 7 bases agree with TRBD2. Sequencing was performed on peripheral blood. This sequence originates from a man aged 55-75 years with acute or convalescent COVID-19. The chain's CDR3 is CASSPSTSRYEQYF. In DNA, the CDR3 is TGTGCCAGTAGTCCGTCGACTAGCAGGTACGAGCAGTACTTC.